What follows are 27 T cell receptor beta chains derived from one specimen sequenced in a study of T cell responses to AZD1222 COVID-19 vaccine. Sequencing used immunoSEQ multiplex PCR; TCRdb keeps in-frame clones, though not all of them. The data show over 120,000 clones, around 85% seen once. The sequenced sample was peripheral blood, obtained on day 0 of AZD1222 vaccination. Source of these receptors: an adult in good health.

This clone was detected a few times. The V gene is TRBV5-1, the J gene TRBJ2-7; 10 bases match TRBD2. J lost 1 base, V lost 6 bases, and 4 bases had no gene match. The germline CDR1 and CDR2 sequences are SGHRS and YFSETQ. The CDR3 spans 14 residues. Here the CDR3 reads CASKGTSDSYEQYF. CDR3 DNA: TGCGCCAGCAAGGGGACTAGCGATTCCTACGAGCAGTACTTC.

J is TRBJ2-1 and V is TRBV3-1 (or the pseudogene TRBV3-2); 9 nucleotides match TRBD2. Germline assignment: CDR1 LGHDT and CDR2 YNNKEL (reference sequence). V lost 0 bases and J lost 8; bases outside the gene matches: 8. CDR3 size: 16 residues. The CDR3 bases are TGTGCCAGCAGCCAAGAAGGGCTAGCGGGGTGGGATGAGCAGTTCTTC. It yields the protein CASSQEGLAGWDEQFF.

The chain links TRBV11-3 to TRBJ1-1; D not resolved. The CDR3 is 14 amino acids. CDR1 and CDR2 from the germline V gene are SGHNT and YENEEA. V lost 1 base and J lost 3, with 9 bases in between. CDR3 in amino acids: CASSLGPSYTEAFF. The CDR3 region has the DNA TGTGCCAGCAGCTTAGGTCCATCCTACACTGAAGCTTTCTTT.

CDR3 protein: CASSPQGGPYTGELFF. For the CDR3, the DNA is TGCGCCAGCAGCCCGCAGGGAGGCCCGTACACCGGGGAGCTGTTTTTT. The J gene is TRBJ2-2, the V gene TRBV5-1, with a weak D call TRBD2 (6 bases). The germline V and J ends were trimmed by 4 bases and 3 bases, with 16 bases remaining between them. The germline gives CDR1 SGHRS, CDR2 YFSETQ. CDR3 length equals 16 residues.

The chain has TRBV6-5 and TRBJ2-1, with TRBD1 matching over 7 bases. V shed 0 bases and J 10 bases; nucleotides not matched to a gene: 0. Germline CDR1 is MNHEY and CDR2 is SVGAGI. CDR3 length: 12 amino acids. CDR3 sequence reads: CASSYSTGEQFF. Written as DNA, the CDR3 is TGTGCCAGCAGTTACTCGACAGGGGAGCAGTTCTTC.

This clone has a single count. This chain connects TRBV5-6 to TRBJ1-2; D gene ambiguous. The V gene's germline CDR1 is SGHDT and CDR2 YYEEEE. The CDR3 is 15 residues long. V lost 3 bases to trimming and J lost 0 bases, with 12 bases between them. CDR3 sequence reads: CASSSPTRSNYGYTF. The CDR3 DNA follows: TGTGCCAGCAGCTCGCCAACGAGATCTAACTATGGCTACACCTTC. Based on the CDR3 plus reference TRBV5-6 and TRBJ1-2, the full variable domain is DAGVTQSPTHLIKTRGQQVTLRCSPKSGHDTVSWYQQALGQGPQFIFQYYEEEERQRGNFPDRFSGHQFPNYSSELNVNALLLGDSALYLCASSSPTRSNYGYTFGSGTRLTVV.

The chain joins TRBV27 to TRBJ1-2; weak D call: TRBD1 (6 bases). Trimming took 10 bases from V and 5 from J, leaving 20 bases between them. Germline V gives CDR1 MNHEY, CDR2 SMNVEV (reference sequence). This CDR3 has 14 residues. The CDR3 is CATMAGGALYGYTF. CDR3 in DNA: TGTGCCACTATGGCGGGGGGCGCGTTGTATGGCTACACCTTC.

The chain has TRBV6-5 and TRBJ1-2, with 9 bases aligning to TRBD1. The CDR3 contains 15 residues. Germline CDR1 and CDR2: MNHEY and SVGAGI. V trimming: 1 base; J trimming: 2 bases; junction bases outside the gene matches: 2. This CDR3 is CASSYYRGRNYGYTF. The CDR3 DNA sequence: TGTGCCAGCAGTTACTACAGGGGGCGGAACTATGGCTACACCTTC.

The V gene is TRBV27, the J gene TRBJ2-7, with a weak D call TRBD2 (6 bases). The V gene lost 5 bases and the J gene lost 7 bases, with 18 bases spanning the gap. CDR3 size: 14 residues. CDR1 is MNHEY and CDR2 is SMNVEV in the germline V gene (reference sequence). The CDR3 here is CASSVLTRPGEQYF. Written as DNA, the CDR3 is TGTGCCAGCAGTGTCCTGACTAGGCCGGGGGAGCAGTACTTC.

The chain links TRBV30 to TRBJ2-1; TRBD2 aligns across 8 bases. CDR1 and CDR2 from the germline V gene are GTSNPN and SVGIG (reference sequence). The trim removed 4 bases at V and 3 bases at J, leaving 2 bases unmatched. The CDR3 totals 13 residues. CDR3: CAWTAGDYNEQFF. The CDR3 region has the DNA TGTGCCTGGACAGCGGGGGACTACAATGAGCAGTTCTTC. Supplemented by reference TRBV30 and TRBJ2-1, the full variable domain reads SQTIHQWPATLVQPVGSPLSLECTVEGTSNPNLYWYRQAAGRGLQLLFYSVGIGQISSEVPQNLSASRPQDRQFILSSKKLLLSDSGFYLCAWTAGDYNEQFFGPGTRLTVL.

The V gene is TRBV18, the J gene TRBJ1-5; TRBD1 matches 7 bases. The CDR3 has 17 residues. Per germline, CDR1 KGHSH and CDR2 LQKENI. V shed 0 bases and J 2 bases; nucleotides not matched to a gene: 7. CDR3 DNA: TGTGCCAGCTCACCACCGGGACAGTATGTTGGCAATCAGCCCCAGCATTTT. It translates to CASSPPGQYVGNQPQHF.

In this sample, this clone turned up once. The genes are TRBV18 and TRBJ2-2; no clear D gene. CDR3 length equals 16 residues. The V end was cut by 4 bases, the J end by 1 base, with 13 bases between. The germline gives CDR1 KGHSH, CDR2 LQKENI. CDR3 amino acids: CASSQLSPGNTGELFF. The CDR3 DNA follows: TGTGCCAGCTCACAACTGAGTCCCGGGAACACCGGGGAGCTGTTTTTT.

V gene TRBV27 combines with J gene TRBJ2-1; D is perhaps TRBD1 or TRBD2 (6 bases each). The CDR3 runs 16 residues. Germline V lookup: CDR1 MNHEY, CDR2 SMNVEV (reference sequence). V lost 6 bases and J lost 0, with 15 bases in between. This CDR3 is CASSLGGPSSYNEQFF. The CDR3 coding sequence is TGTGCCAGCAGCCTCGGGGGCCCCAGCTCCTACAATGAGCAGTTCTTC.

The gene calls are TRBV11-3 and TRBJ2-2; 11 bases align to TRBD2. V gave up 5 bases and J gave up 6 bases; unmatched junction bases: 17. The CDR3 runs 19 residues. Germline V gene data show CDR1 as SGHNT and CDR2 as YENEEA. The CDR3: CASSPPTTSGRSMSGELFF. CDR3 coding DNA: TGTGCCAGCAGCCCTCCGACCACTAGCGGGAGAAGTATGTCCGGGGAGCTGTTTTTT.

The chain is built from TRBV6-6 and TRBJ1-4; a possible D gene is TRBD1 (5 bases). This CDR3 contains 12 residues. V lost 5 bases and J lost 8, with 9 bases in between. Per germline, CDR1 MNHNY and CDR2 SVGAGI (reference sequence). The CDR3 loop reads CASSGTGEKLFF. The DNA for the CDR3 is TGTGCCAGCAGTGGGACGGGAGAAAAACTGTTTTTT.

V and J are TRBV11-2 and TRBJ2-1, with TRBD1 identical over 7 bases. Germline assignment: CDR1 SGHAT and CDR2 FQNNGV. The CDR3 spans 14 residues. J lost 5 bases, V lost 7 bases, and 8 bases had no gene match. CDR3 in amino acids: CASTSSTGNNEQFF. The CDR3 nucleotides read TGTGCCAGCACCAGTTCGACAGGGAACAATGAGCAGTTCTTC.

The chain links TRBV10-1 to TRBJ1-6, with TRBD1 as a possible D gene (6 bases). In germline, CDR1 is WNHNN, CDR2 SYGVQD (reference sequence). The CDR3 is made up of 13 amino acids. V lost 10 bases to trimming and J lost 6 bases, with 13 bases between them. The CDR3 reads CATQGQLNSPLHF. The CDR3 DNA reads TGCGCCACCCAAGGACAGCTTAATTCACCCCTCCACTTT.

This rearrangement joins TRBV28 to TRBJ1-5; possibly TRBD1 for D (6 bases). With 8 bases removed from V and 0 bases from J, the gap between germline ends came to 17 bases. The CDR3 has 16 amino acids. Germline lookup yields CDR1 MDHEN and CDR2 SYDVKM. The chain's CDR3 is CASLRKTGFSNQPQHF. CDR3 bases: TGTGCCAGCCTTAGGAAAACAGGGTTTAGCAATCAGCCCCAGCATTTT.

The chain is built from TRBV3-1 (or the pseudogene TRBV3-2) and TRBJ1-1; D remains ambiguous. Germline CDR1 reads LGHDT; CDR2 reads YNNKEL (reference sequence). The CDR3 consists of 12 residues. Trimming took 1 base from V and 3 from J, leaving 3 bases between them. Here the CDR3 DNA reads TGTGCCAGCAGCCAAGGGTACACTGAAGCTTTCTTT. It codes for CASSQGYTEAFF.

This clone appeared once. The chain couples TRBV30 to TRBJ2-7; the D gene is possibly TRBD2 (6 bases). Trimming took off 2 bases at V and 7 bases at J, with 12 bases between the two ends. The CDR3 is 12 residues long. Germline CDR1 GTSNPN, CDR2 SVGIG (reference sequence). The CDR3 sequence: CAWSPNGGEQYF. DNA of the CDR3: TGTGCCTGGAGTCCCAATGGGGGGGAGCAGTACTTC.

The chain carries TRBV5-5 and TRBJ2-5, with D hard to call. Germline V lookup: CDR1 SGHKS, CDR2 YYEKEE (reference sequence). The CDR3 is 13 amino acids. Trimming removed 1 base from V and 3 bases from J, with 7 bases in between. The DNA for the CDR3 is TGTGCCAGCAGCTTGTGGCAGGAAGAGACCCAGTACTTC. Residues: CASSLWQEETQYF.

The chain employs TRBV5-1 and TRBJ2-3; D could derive from TRBD1 or TRBD2 (5 bases each). With 4 bases removed from V and 1 base from J, the gap between germline ends came to 10 bases. CDR1 and CDR2 (germline): SGHRS, YFSETQ. The length of the CDR3 is 14 residues. The CDR3 region has the DNA TGCGCCAGCAGCCGTGGGGGAGGCACAGATACGCAGTATTTT. Amino acid sequence: CASSRGGGTDTQYF.

The rearrangement uses TRBV18 and TRBJ1-1; D not certain. Trimming took 5 bases from V and 4 from J, leaving 8 bases between them. Germline V gene lookup returns CDR1 KGHSH and CDR2 LQKENI. This CDR3 comprises 12 residues. This CDR3 reads CASSAASTEAFF. Here the CDR3 DNA reads TGTGCCAGCTCAGCGGCGAGCACTGAAGCTTTCTTT.

CDR3 nucleotide sequence: TGTGCCAGCAGCTTTTCGGCTAGCGGCGTCTACGAGCAGTACTTC. Its translation: CASSFSASGVYEQYF. The chain uses TRBV11-2 and TRBJ2-7; the match to TRBD2 covers 7 bases. Germline V gene data show CDR1 as SGHAT and CDR2 as FQNNGV. V trimming: 3 bases; J trimming: 3 bases; junction bases outside the gene matches: 8. CDR3 length: 15 amino acids.

This chain uses TRBV5-1 with TRBJ2-5, with D possibly being TRBD1 (6 bases). Trimming took off 1 base at V and 3 bases at J, with 10 bases between the two ends. Germline values: CDR1 SGHRS, CDR2 YFSETQ. There are 14 residues in the CDR3. CDR3 bases: TGCGCCAGCAGCTTGTTTCCAGGGGAAGAGACCCAGTACTTC. Its protein product is CASSLFPGEETQYF.

The CDR3 loop is CASSLLLAGTYEQYF. CDR3 nucleotides: TGTGCCAGCAGTTTACTACTAGCGGGGACCTACGAGCAGTACTTC. The V gene is TRBV28, the J gene TRBJ2-7; 10 nucleotides align to TRBD2. The CDR3 is 15 amino acids. Unmatched junction bases numbered 3, after V lost 2 bases and J lost 2 bases. Germline V CDR1 and CDR2: MDHEN, SYDVKM.

This chain uses TRBV6-5 with TRBJ2-6, with D possibly being TRBD1 or TRBD2 (5 bases each). Germline V gene lookup returns CDR1 MNHEY and CDR2 SVGAGI. Trimming took off 6 bases at V and 0 bases at J, with 9 bases between the two ends. The CDR3 loop spans 15 amino acids. The CDR3, as DNA: TGTGCCAGCAGGGGACGGGGCTCTGGGGCCAACGTCCTGACTTTC. Protein product: CASRGRGSGANVLTF.